Shown below are 22 T cell receptor beta chains from a single sample sequenced in a study of blood T cell repertoires in COVID-19. The data were produced by immunoSEQ multiplex PCR, yet TCRdb's version contains in-frame clones alone and is incomplete. This sample has 75,000 to 90,000 clones, with under 80% found just once. The sample taken for sequencing was peripheral blood. These receptors originate from a man between 60 and 75 years old with COVID-19, enrolled during active disease.

This clone came up a few times. V and J are TRBV5-4 and TRBJ2-7, with TRBD2 matching 7 bases. The CDR3 covers 15 residues. V was pared by 4 bases and J by 2 bases, with 9 bases of the junction left unmatched. Germline values: CDR1 SGHNT, CDR2 YYREEE (reference sequence). CDR3 residues: CASSPPPREPYEQYF. In DNA, the CDR3 is TGTGCCAGCAGCCCCCCCCCGCGGGAGCCCTACGAGCAGTACTTC. Looking up the rest from reference TRBV5-4 and TRBJ2-7 gives the full variable domain: ETGVTQSPTHLIKTRGQQVTLRCSSQSGHNTVSWYQQALGQGPQFIFQYYREEENGRGNFPPRFSGLQFPNYSSELNVNALELDDSALYLCASSPPPREPYEQYFGPGTRLTVT.

V is TRBV6-5 and J is TRBJ2-7; D not certain. The CDR3 totals 11 residues. V was cut by 10 bases and J by 4 bases, with 11 bases left in between. Looked up from germline, CDR1 is MNHEY and CDR2 is SVGAGI. DNA of the CDR3: TGTGCCACCGGGTTAGAATACGAGCAGTACTTC. It yields the protein CATGLEYEQYF.

The rearrangement joins TRBV5-1 to TRBJ2-1; 8 positions agree with TRBD1. The junction had 3 bases not matched to a gene; V was cut back by 0 bases and J by 4 bases. CDR1 is SGHRS, CDR2 YFSETQ, per germline. This CDR3 is built from 15 residues. CDR3 in DNA: TGCGCCAGCAGCTTGGGTGGGACAGGTTACAATGAGCAGTTCTTC. It specifies CASSLGGTGYNEQFF.

The rearrangement links TRBV11-2 to TRBJ2-1, with D possibly matching TRBD2 (5 bases). Between the trimmed V and J ends, which lost 7 bases and 5 bases, there was a span of 9 bases. The germline V gene has CDR1 SGHAT and CDR2 FQNNGV. The CDR3 consists of 12 residues. CDR3 protein: CASNGADNEQFF. The CDR3 region has the DNA TGTGCCAGCAACGGAGCGGACAATGAGCAGTTCTTC.

Concerning this clone: At one end the junction does not follow the germline gene, possibly because of a read error. At the DNA level, this CDR3 is encoded by other sequences in the same sample as well. This rearrangement joins TRBV5-5 to TRBJ2-3; 9 positions agree with TRBD2. Germline V gives CDR1 SGHKS, CDR2 YYEKEE (reference sequence). The CDR3 is made up of 16 amino acids. The CDR3 protein is CPSRLGGGGRALPGYF. CDR3 in DNA: TGTCCCAGCCGCTTGGGTGGGGGCGGGAGGGCCCTCCCTGGGTATTTT. Filled out from reference TRBV5-5 and TRBJ2-3, the complete variable domain reads DAGVTQSPTHLIKTRGQQVTLRCSPISGHKSVSWYQQVLGQGPQFIFQYYEKEERGRGNFPDRFSARQFPNYSSELNVNALLLGDSALYLCPSRLGGGGRALPGYFGPGTRLTVL.

J is TRBJ2-2 and V is TRBV5-1; 11 bases agree with TRBD2. The CDR3 loop spans 16 amino acids. J lost 2 bases, V lost 0 bases, and 0 bases had no gene match. CDR1 is SGHRS and CDR2 is YFSETQ in the germline V gene. The DNA for the CDR3 is TGCGCCAGCAGCTTGGGACTAGCGGGAAACACCGGGGAGCTGTTTTTT. Its protein product is CASSLGLAGNTGELFF.

V is TRBV7-9 and J is TRBJ2-7, with 8 positions matching TRBD2. The CDR3 is made up of 14 amino acids. J lost 3 bases, V lost 4 bases, and 5 bases had no gene match. The germline CDR1 and CDR2 sequences are SEHNR and FQNEAQ (reference sequence). The CDR3 is CASSWGLGNYEQYF. CDR3 nucleotides: TGTGCCAGCAGCTGGGGACTAGGTAACTACGAGCAGTACTTC.

The V and J genes are TRBV6-2 or TRBV6-3 and TRBJ2-5; the D gene is possibly TRBD1 (6 bases). Germline-derived CDR1 and CDR2 are MNHEY and SVGEGT. Trimming took off 6 bases at V and 2 bases at J, with 13 bases between the two ends. The CDR3 runs to 14 residues. CDR3 sequence reads: CASSGDNQQETQYF. The CDR3, as DNA: TGTGCCAGCAGCGGGGACAACCAGCAAGAGACCCAGTACTTC.

The rearrangement links TRBV9 to TRBJ2-3; the match to TRBD2 covers 14 bases. CDR1 and CDR2 (germline): SGDLS, YYNGEE. The CDR3 has 16 residues. V shed 0 bases, J shed 4 bases, and the junction held 1 base outside the gene matches. The CDR3 region has the DNA TGTGCCAGCAGCGTAGCGGGACTAGCGGGAGCAGATACGCAGTATTTT. Amino acid sequence: CASSVAGLAGADTQYF.

On this clone: Other DNA sequences of this sample code for an identical CDR3. V and J are TRBV5-5 and TRBJ2-3; D is undetermined. CDR1 is SGHKS, CDR2 YYEKEE, per germline (reference sequence). The CDR3 consists of 13 residues. Trimming shortened V by 0 bases and J by 2 bases, and 4 bases separated the two germline ends. DNA for the CDR3: TGTGCCAGCAGCTTGGGAGCCACAGATACGCAGTATTTT. Its protein is CASSLGATDTQYF. The full variable domain, in which reference TRBV5-5 and TRBJ2-3 provide the parts outside the CDR3, is DAGVTQSPTHLIKTRGQQVTLRCSPISGHKSVSWYQQVLGQGPQFIFQYYEKEERGRGNFPDRFSARQFPNYSSELNVNALLLGDSALYLCASSLGATDTQYFGPGTRLTVL.

The chain joins TRBV5-1 to TRBJ1-1; 7 bases fit TRBD1. The V gene end was trimmed by 6 bases and the J gene end by 3 bases; junction bases not matched to a gene: 5. The CDR3 is made up of 13 amino acids. The germline CDR1 and CDR2 sequences are SGHRS and YFSETQ. The CDR3 is CASKEGADTEAFF. CDR3 coding DNA: TGCGCCAGCAAGGAGGGGGCGGACACTGAAGCTTTCTTT. The full variable domain, completed using reference TRBV5-1 and TRBJ1-1, is KAGVTQTPRYLIKTRGQQVTLSCSPISGHRSVSWYQQTPGQGLQFLFEYFSETQRNKGNFPGRFSGRQFSNSRSEMNVSTLELGDSALYLCASKEGADTEAFFGQGTRLTVV.

CDR3: CASSALAASSGANVLTF. Here the CDR3 DNA reads TGTGCCAGCAGTGCCTTAGCAGCAAGCTCTGGGGCCAACGTCCTGACTTTC. V gene TRBV27 combines with J gene TRBJ2-6; D is ambiguous. The CDR3 sequence is 17 residues long. From germline, CDR1 is MNHEY and CDR2 SMNVEV (reference sequence). V lost 5 bases to trimming and J lost 0 bases, with 14 bases between them. The full variable domain, completed using reference TRBV27 and TRBJ2-6, is EAQVTQNPRYLITVTGKKLTVTCSQNMNHEYMSWYRQDPGLGLRQIYYSMNVEVTDKGDVPEGYKVSRKEKRNFPLILESPSPNQTSLYFCASSALAASSGANVLTFGAGSRLTVL.

This clone showed up just a few times. The genes are TRBV4-3 and TRBJ1-4; D is ambiguous. Germline V gene lookup returns CDR1 LGHNA and CDR2 YSLEER. With 0 bases removed from V and 5 bases from J, the gap between germline ends came to 13 bases. This CDR3 is built from 16 residues. The CDR3 sequence is CASSQDRTLQNEKLFF. The CDR3 DNA reads TGCGCCAGCAGCCAAGATAGAACTCTCCAAAATGAAAAACTGTTTTTT.

This sequence joins TRBV7-9 and TRBJ2-1; D call uncertain. CDR1 is SEHNR and CDR2 is FQNEAQ in the germline V gene (reference sequence). The V gene lost 7 bases and the J gene lost 1 base, with 8 bases spanning the gap. This CDR3 has 13 residues. The CDR3 DNA follows: TGTGCCAGCACCCATCGGTCCTACAATGAGCAGTTCTTC. Protein: CASTHRSYNEQFF.

V is TRBV27 and J is TRBJ2-1; D is uncertain. The CDR3 consists of 14 residues. Germline V gene lookup returns CDR1 MNHEY and CDR2 SMNVEV (reference sequence). The ends were cut back, 6 bases at V and 5 bases at J, with 14 bases in the middle. CDR3 residues: CASRPLSPNNEQFF. Written as DNA, the CDR3 is TGTGCCAGCAGACCTCTGTCTCCTAACAATGAGCAGTTCTTC.

A remark on this clone: The same CDR3 is also encoded by other DNA sequences in this sample. The gene calls are TRBV9 and TRBJ2-5; 8 bases align to TRBD1. The length of the CDR3 is 13 residues. After removal of 4 bases from V and 5 bases from J, the junction contained 4 bases not matched to a gene. From germline, CDR1 is SGDLS and CDR2 YYNGEE. The CDR3 nucleotides read TGTGCCAGCAGCTCAGGGGGCAGGGAGACCCAGTACTTC. Encoded protein: CASSSGGRETQYF.

The chain employs TRBV4-3 and TRBJ2-3; TRBD1 aligns across 9 bases. J lost 4 bases, V lost 1 base, and 9 bases had no gene match. The V gene's germline CDR1 is LGHNA and CDR2 YSLEER. This CDR3 contains 17 residues. CDR3 sequence (DNA): TGCGCCAGCAGCCAAGGCCTTACAGGGGGCGCCGCAGATACGCAGTATTTT. Translated, it gives CASSQGLTGGAADTQYF.

The V call is TRBV21-1, the J call TRBJ1-5; whether TRBD1, the table's D call, matches the DNA was not checked. TRBV21-1 is assigned pseudogene status. This CDR3 comprises 15 residues. The chain's CDR3 is CASSKGTSGNQPQHF. The CDR3 DNA is TGTGCCAGCAGCAAGGGCACATCAGGCAATCAGCCCCAGCATTTT.

The V gene is TRBV6-5, the J gene TRBJ1-6; D uncertain. Between the trimmed V and J ends, which lost 10 bases and 0 bases, there was a span of 13 bases. Looked up from germline, CDR1 is MNHEY and CDR2 is SVGAGI. The CDR3 has 15 amino acids. CDR3 nucleotide sequence: TGTGCCACCTTCCAGGCCCTCTCCTATAATTCACCCCTCCACTTT. This codes for CATFQALSYNSPLHF.

The chain links TRBV11-3 to TRBJ2-3; 8 bases are a match to TRBD1. CDR3 length: 14 residues. Germline V gene data show CDR1 as SGHNT and CDR2 as YENEEA. V lost 5 bases to trimming and J lost 4 bases; unmatched junction nucleotides: 5. CDR3 in DNA: TGTGCCAGCAGCCCCCGGACAGGGCCAGATACGCAGTATTTT. Translating gives CASSPRTGPDTQYF.

The V and J genes are TRBV9 and TRBJ2-1, with D possibly TRBD2 on 6 matching bases. V was cut by 7 bases and J by 10 bases, with 15 bases left in between. Germline CDR1 is SGDLS and CDR2 is YYNGEE. This CDR3 has 12 residues. The CDR3 DNA follows: TGTGCCAGCGGGGGGATCCTGACGGAGCAGTTCTTC. It translates to CASGGILTEQFF.

The chain employs TRBV28 and TRBJ1-5; D gene ambiguous. Trimming took off 7 bases at V and 3 bases at J, with 19 bases between the two ends. The V gene's germline CDR1 is MDHEN and CDR2 SYDVKM. The CDR3 consists of 16 residues. The CDR3 region is CASIPGGDLANQPQHF. The CDR3 region has the DNA TGTGCCAGCATCCCCGGCGGCGATCTCGCCAATCAGCCCCAGCATTTT.